Listed below are T cell receptor beta chains from one sample, sequenced in a study of blood T cell repertoires in COVID-19. Only in-frame clones appear in the TCRdb table, and some are missing; sequencing was by immunoSEQ multiplex PCR. Among under 200,000 clones listed, around nine tenths were seen once. The sequenced sample consisted of peripheral blood. These receptors all stem from a woman aged 80 or over with COVID-19, enrolled during active disease. Both conserved end residues are part of each CDR3. Each record gives: J gene, D gene, clone size, V gene, CDR3 protein, CDR3 DNA. The D gene is left open where the match is weak. Clone size is given for some rows only: seen once, a few or many times, or a class if the clone is expanded.

TRBJ2-2,.,.,TRBV5-4,CASSPQPLMGELFF,TGTGCCAGCAGCCCCCAACCACTTATGGGGGAGCTGTTTTTT
TRBJ1-1,TRBD1,.,TRBV4-1,CASSQGQGANTEAFF,TGCGCCAGCAGCCAAGGGCAGGGGGCAAACACTGAAGCTTTCTTT
TRBJ2-2,.,.,TRBV19,CASREQGNTGELFF,TGTGCCAGTCGTGAACAGGGAAACACCGGGGAGCTGTTTTTT
TRBJ1-1,TRBD1,.,TRBV15,CATSRRSDRGSPEAFF,TGTGCCACCAGCAGACGATCGGACAGGGGCAGCCCTGAAGCTTTCTTT
TRBJ2-3,TRBD2,.,TRBV6-2/TRBV6-3,CASSRGGTDTQYF,TGTGCCAGCAGCCGGGGGGGAACAGATACGCAGTATTTT
TRBJ1-5,.,once,TRBV27,CASGDPAGPQHF,TGTGCCAGCGGCGACCCGGCGGGGCCCCAGCATTTT
TRBJ1-1,.,.,TRBV29-1,CSVRRGRDTEAFF,TGCAGCGTTCGTAGGGGTCGGGACACTGAAGCTTTCTTT
TRBJ2-7,TRBD1,.,TRBV28,CASRGDGTGAGGYF,TGTGCCAGCAGGGGAGATGGGACAGGGGCCGGGGGATACTTC
TRBJ1-2,TRBD1,.,TRBV5-1,CASTMGQGVHYGYTF,TGCGCCAGCACCATGGGACAGGGCGTACACTATGGCTACACCTTC
TRBJ2-7,.,once,TRBV5-1,CASSLERRSSYEQYF,TGCGCCAGCAGCTTGGAGCGGAGGAGCTCCTACGAGCAGTACTTC
TRBJ2-3,.,.,TRBV18,CASSPWGGTDTQYF,TGTGCCAGCTCACCATGGGGCGGCACAGATACGCAGTATTTT
TRBJ2-5,.,.,TRBV28,CASSLPRGRQETQYF,TGTGCCAGCAGTCTACCCAGGGGTCGCCAAGAGACCCAGTACTTC
TRBJ1-3,TRBD1,.,TRBV12-3/TRBV12-4,CASSGTDIYTIYF,TGTGCCAGCAGCGGGACAGATATTTACACCATATATTTT
TRBJ2-7,TRBD1,.,TRBV5-4,CASSRDSQGTGEYF,TGTGCCAGCAGCCGGGACAGCCAAGGGACAGGGGAGTACTTC
TRBJ2-7,.,.,TRBV7-2,CASSNSGPLQYF,TGTGCCAGCAGCAATAGCGGTCCGCTGCAGTACTTC
TRBJ2-5,TRBD2,.,TRBV6-5,CASRPDSGGQETQYF,TGTGCCAGCAGACCCGATAGCGGGGGGCAAGAGACCCAGTACTTC
TRBJ1-5,.,.,TRBV6-2/TRBV6-3,CASSYLRGGRNQPQHF,TGTGCCAGCAGTTACTTAAGGGGGGGGCGCAATCAGCCCCAGCATTTT
TRBJ2-1,TRBD2,.,TRBV7-2,CASSLGTSQQFF,TGTGCCAGCAGCTTGGGGACTAGCCAGCAGTTCTTC
TRBJ2-1,.,.,TRBV6-4,CASSDGRVPYNEQFF,TGTGCCAGCAGTGACGGGCGGGTCCCCTACAATGAGCAGTTCTTC
TRBJ2-1,TRBD2,.,TRBV25-1,CASSSSGASYNEQFF,TGTGCCAGCAGTTCTAGCGGGGCATCCTACAATGAGCAGTTCTTC
TRBJ1-3,TRBD1,.,TRBV18,CASSPTPWTGTSGNTIYF,TGTGCCAGCTCACCTACTCCTTGGACAGGAACCTCTGGAAACACCATATATTTT
TRBJ2-5,.,.,TRBV5-1,CASSLAQGETQYF,TGCGCCAGCAGCTTGGCACAGGGCGAGACCCAGTACTTC
TRBJ2-1,.,.,TRBV19,CASNLGGGFDYYNEQFF,TGTGCCAGTAACTTAGGGGGGGGCTTTGATTACTACAATGAGCAGTTCTTC
TRBJ2-1,.,.,TRBV29-1,CSADTLGQRPYNEQFF,TGCAGCGCCGACACTTTAGGACAGAGACCCTACAATGAGCAGTTCTTC
TRBJ2-7,TRBD2,.,TRBV28,CASSLAGGDPDEQYF,TGTGCCAGCAGTTTGGCGGGAGGGGATCCTGACGAGCAGTACTTC
TRBJ2-1,TRBD1,.,TRBV5-4,CASSPGTGYDEQFF,TGTGCCAGCAGCCCGGGGACAGGGTATGATGAGCAGTTCTTC
TRBJ2-7,.,.,TRBV11-2,CASSQALASYEQYF,TGTGCCAGCAGCCAGGCACTAGCCTCTTACGAGCAGTACTTC
TRBJ1-2,TRBD1,.,TRBV5-1,CASSAGQGTYGYTF,TGCGCCAGCAGCGCCGGACAGGGGACCTATGGCTACACCTTC
TRBJ2-1,TRBD2,.,TRBV18,CASSPVSGGYNEQFF,TGTGCCAGCTCCCCAGTAAGCGGGGGTTACAATGAGCAGTTCTTC
TRBJ2-2,TRBD2,.,TRBV12-5,CASGRLASGELFF,TGTGCTAGTGGCCGACTAGCCAGCGGGGAGCTGTTTTTT
TRBJ1-1,.,.,TRBV6-5,CASSYRTGFPFF,TGTGCCAGCAGTTACCGTACAGGGTTTCCTTTCTTT
TRBJ1-5,.,.,TRBV2,CATVGGVDQPQHF,TGTGCCACCGTGGGGGGGGTCGATCAGCCCCAGCATTTT
TRBJ2-3,TRBD2,.,TRBV7-3,CASSFPQGLAGTDTQYF,TGTGCCAGCAGCTTCCCCCAGGGACTAGCGGGAACCGATACGCAGTATTTT
TRBJ2-7,.,.,TRBV21-1,CASSKVLAGVNEQYF,TGTGCCAGCAGCAAAGTATTAGCGGGAGTGAACGAGCAGTACTTC
TRBJ1-2,TRBD1,.,TRBV3-1/TRBV3-2,CASSQGPGQRSVSYGYTF,TGTGCCAGCAGCCAAGGGCCGGGACAGAGAAGTGTGAGTTATGGCTACACCTTC
TRBJ2-7,.,few,TRBV11-1,CASSPRPVPNEQYF,TGTGCCAGCAGCCCCCGTCCGGTCCCCAACGAGCAGTACTTC
TRBJ1-5,.,.,TRBV7-2,CASSPGKGTNQPQHF,TGTGCCAGCAGCCCTGGGAAGGGGACAAATCAGCCCCAGCATTTT
TRBJ1-1,.,.,TRBV7-9,CASSLDSAGKTEAFF,TGTGCCAGCAGCTTAGATTCCGCAGGGAAGACTGAAGCTTTCTTT
TRBJ1-1,.,.,TRBV9,CASSVGMSMNTEAFF,TGTGCCAGCAGCGTAGGAATGAGTATGAACACTGAAGCTTTCTTT
TRBJ2-2,TRBD1,.,TRBV6-4,CASSRFGTGSNTGELFF,TGTGCCAGCAGTCGTTTCGGGACAGGATCGAACACCGGGGAGCTGTTTTTT
TRBJ1-3,TRBD1,.,TRBV10-3,CAISDSWDSSGNTIYF,TGTGCCATCAGTGATAGTTGGGACAGCTCTGGAAACACCATATATTTT
TRBJ2-5,.,.,TRBV11-2,CASSSGLTGETQYF,TGTGCCAGCAGCTCGGGACTGACCGGGGAGACCCAGTACTTC
TRBJ2-1,TRBD2,.,TRBV29-1,CSVEGRETAYNEQFF,TGCAGCGTTGAGGGGCGGGAGACCGCGTACAATGAGCAGTTCTTC
TRBJ1-3,.,.,TRBV4-1,CASSPRQVTGNTIYF,TGCGCCAGCAGCCCCCGACAGGTGACTGGAAACACCATATATTTT
TRBJ2-7,TRBD2,.,TRBV18,CASSPGTKYEQYF,TGTGCCAGCTCACCCGGGACTAAATACGAGCAGTACTTC
TRBJ2-1,TRBD1,.,TRBV12-3/TRBV12-4,CASSRTGDNEQFF,TGTGCCAGCAGTCGAACAGGGGACAATGAGCAGTTCTTC
TRBJ1-1,.,.,TRBV3-1/TRBV3-2,CASSQPRGGEAFF,TGTGCCAGCAGCCAACCGAGGGGGGGGGAAGCTTTCTTT
TRBJ2-5,.,.,TRBV24-1,CATSETGPGSETQYF,TGTGCCACCAGTGAAACCGGTCCGGGGAGCGAGACCCAGTACTTC
TRBJ2-7,TRBD1,once,TRBV19,CASKPHGDRGSYEQYF,TGTGCCAGTAAGCCTCATGGGGACAGGGGGTCCTACGAGCAGTACTTC
TRBJ1-1,.,.,TRBV2,CASSFRKNTEAFF,TGTGCCAGCAGCTTCAGGAAGAACACTGAAGCTTTCTTT
TRBJ1-5,.,.,TRBV28,CASRRTALSNQPQHF,TGTGCCAGCAGGCGGACAGCTCTTAGCAATCAGCCCCAGCATTTT
TRBJ2-7,.,.,TRBV7-2,CASSLTKDLSYEQYF,TGTGCCAGCAGCTTGACTAAGGACCTCTCCTACGAGCAGTACTTC
TRBJ1-2,TRBD1,.,TRBV18,CASSPDRDNYGYTF,TGTGCCAGCTCACCAGACAGGGATAACTATGGCTACACCTTC
TRBJ2-2,.,.,TRBV9,CASSVATHGGTGELFF,TGTGCCAGCAGCGTAGCCACCCACGGGGGTACCGGGGAGCTGTTTTTT
TRBJ1-6,.,.,TRBV28,CASSLFSRVNSPLHF,TGTGCCAGCAGTTTATTTTCCAGGGTTAATTCACCCCTCCACTTT
TRBJ1-5,.,.,TRBV6-6,CASSHPEVITPQHF,TGTGCCAGCAGCCACCCAGAGGTTATCACGCCCCAGCATTTT
TRBJ1-2,TRBD1,.,TRBV25-1,CASSRTGGFGYTF,TGTGCCAGCAGTCGGACAGGGGGTTTTGGCTACACCTTC
TRBJ2-2,TRBD1,.,TRBV6-5,CASSQPGGRTGELFF,TGTGCCAGCAGCCAGCCAGGGGGCCGTACCGGGGAGCTGTTTTTT